This T cell receptor beta chain was sequenced during a study of blood T cell repertoires in COVID-19. The method was immunoSEQ multiplex PCR; TCRdb's version includes in-frame clones alone and lacks a portion of them. The table records 150,000 or so clones, about 75% of them present only once. Germline CDR1 and CDR2: SGHVS and FQNEAQ. With V trimmed by 4 bases and J by 5 bases, 1 base remained unmatched. CDR3 length: 13 residues. The gene calls are TRBV7-8 and TRBJ2-1; 8 nucleotides agree with TRBD2. The sequencing sample was made of PBMCs or T cells enriched from blood (not recorded which). This clonotype was sampled from a woman in her forties or fifties who had recovered from COVID-19. CDR3 bases: TGTGCCAGCAGCTCGGGACTAGACAATGAGCAGTTCTTC. Its protein is CASSSGLDNEQFF. The full variable domain, completed using reference TRBV7-8 and TRBJ2-1, is GAGVSQSPRYKVAKRGQDVALRCDPISGHVSLFWYQQALGQGPEFLTYFQNEAQLDKSGLPSDRFFAERPEGSVSTLKIQRTQQEDSAVYLCASSSGLDNEQFFGPGTRLTVL.